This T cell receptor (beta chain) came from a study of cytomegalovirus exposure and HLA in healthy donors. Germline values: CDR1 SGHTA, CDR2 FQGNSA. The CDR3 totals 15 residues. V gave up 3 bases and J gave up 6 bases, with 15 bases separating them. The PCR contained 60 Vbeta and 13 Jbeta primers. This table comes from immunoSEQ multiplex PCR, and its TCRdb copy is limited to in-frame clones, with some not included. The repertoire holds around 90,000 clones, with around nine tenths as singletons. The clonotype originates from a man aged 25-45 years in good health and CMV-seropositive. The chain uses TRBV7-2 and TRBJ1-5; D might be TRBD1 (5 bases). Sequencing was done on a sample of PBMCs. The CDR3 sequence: CASSLGGRARQPQHF. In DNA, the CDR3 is TGTGCCAGCAGCTTGGGCGGCAGGGCTCGTCAGCCCCAGCATTTT.